This entry describes one T cell receptor (beta chain). The data stem from a study of T cell changes during pregnancy in multiple sclerosis. CDR1 and CDR2 (germline): SGDLS, YYNGEE. V gave up 3 bases and J gave up 0 bases; unmatched junction bases: 9. The CDR3 covers 17 residues. The table came from immunoSEQ multiplex PCR; TCRdb's copy has only in-frame clones and leaves some out. The sample has around 88,000 clones; roughly nine tenths are singletons. The chain joins TRBV9 to TRBJ2-1, with TRBD2 matching 7 bases. The receptor was derived from a female donor in good health, enrolled as a control in a pregnancy study. Source: peripheral blood, taken after pregnancy. CDR3 DNA: TGTGCCAGCAGCGATGAGCGGGACTTTCGCTCCTACAATGAGCAGTTCTTC. It specifies CASSDERDFRSYNEQFF. The entire variable domain, with the rest obtained from reference TRBV9 and TRBJ2-1, is as follows: DSGVTQTPKHLITATGQRVTLRCSPRSGDLSVYWYQQSLDQGLQFLIQYYNGEERAKGNILERFSAQQFPDLHSELNLSSLELGDSALYFCASSDERDFRSYNEQFFGPGTRLTVL.